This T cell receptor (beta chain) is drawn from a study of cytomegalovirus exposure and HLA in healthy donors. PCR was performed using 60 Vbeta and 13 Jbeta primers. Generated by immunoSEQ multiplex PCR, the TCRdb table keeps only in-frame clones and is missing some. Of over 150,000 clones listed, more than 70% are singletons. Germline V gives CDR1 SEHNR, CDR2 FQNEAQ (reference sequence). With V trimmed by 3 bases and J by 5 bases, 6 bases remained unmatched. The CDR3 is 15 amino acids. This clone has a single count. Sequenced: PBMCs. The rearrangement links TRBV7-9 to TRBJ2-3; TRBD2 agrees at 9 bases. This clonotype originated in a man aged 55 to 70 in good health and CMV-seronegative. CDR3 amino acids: CASSLGGGAVDTQYF. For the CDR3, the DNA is TGTGCCAGCAGCTTGGGCGGGGGGGCCGTAGATACGCAGTATTTT.